This entry features one TCR beta chain sequence. The sample originates from a study of blood T cells in healthy people across ages. PCR was performed a second time for roughly 6 to 12 cycles using a sample-barcoded 5' primer and a J-beta primer mix. Via MiXCR, TCRdb re-called the 5' RACE reads, giving one row per CDR3 protein. The sample holds 700,000 or so distinct CDR3 sequences, approximately 40% seen once. The sequencing sample was made of blood. The receptor was derived from a man older than 75 in good health.

The CDR3 is CASSLVGSGGPQETQYF. The CDR3 coding sequence is TGTGCCAGCAGCTTAGTAGGTAGCGGGGGGCCCCAAGAGACCCAGTACTTC. This chain connects TRBV7-2 to TRBJ2-5; 10 positions match TRBD2. V shed 1 base, J shed 1 base, and the junction held 6 bases outside the gene matches. The CDR3 is 17 amino acids. Germline loops: CDR1 SGHTA, CDR2 FQGNSA.